This paragraph covers one T cell receptor beta chain sequence. The data are from a study of blood T cell repertoires in COVID-19. The overall study: Whether acute or convalescent, the COVID-19 samples came from the United States, Italy and Spain. Nucleic acid was either cDNA or gDNA, and it came from T cells, B-cell-depleted T cells, or PBMCs.

In the authors' workflow: The authors estimated nucleated cell counts from reference gene primer amplification. Sequencing used immunoSEQ multiplex PCR; TCRdb keeps in-frame clones, though not all of them. Clone size and the V and J calls come from that table; the DNA yielded D and trimming. This sample carries tens of thousands of clones, around 89% of them seen once, and the ten largest clones take 0.95% to 1.5%. From germline, CDR1 is SGHTA and CDR2 FQGNSA. The CDR3 has 14 amino acids. The ends were cut back, 3 bases at V and 7 bases at J, with 16 bases in the middle. Sequencing was done on a sample of peripheral blood. This TCR derives from a woman aged 55-70 years with acute or convalescent COVID-19. This chain links TRBV7-2 with TRBJ2-7, with D possibly being TRBD2 (7 bases). The CDR3 sequence: CASSLDMGRGEQYV. As DNA, the CDR3 is TGTGCCAGCAGCTTGGACATGGGGAGGGGGGAGCAGTACGTC.